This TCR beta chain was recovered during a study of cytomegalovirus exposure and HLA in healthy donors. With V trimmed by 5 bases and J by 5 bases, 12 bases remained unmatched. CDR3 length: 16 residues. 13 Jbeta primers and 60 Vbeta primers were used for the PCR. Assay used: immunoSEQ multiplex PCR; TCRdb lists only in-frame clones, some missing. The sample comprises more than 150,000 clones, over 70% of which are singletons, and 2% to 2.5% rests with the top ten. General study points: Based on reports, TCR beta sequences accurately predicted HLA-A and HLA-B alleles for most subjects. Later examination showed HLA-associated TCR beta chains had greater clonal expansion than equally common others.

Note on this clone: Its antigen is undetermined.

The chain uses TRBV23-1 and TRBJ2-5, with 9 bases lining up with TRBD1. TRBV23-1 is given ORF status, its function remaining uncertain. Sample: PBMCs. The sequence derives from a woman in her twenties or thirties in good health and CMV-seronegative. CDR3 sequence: CASSCTPYRGPETQYF. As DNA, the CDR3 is TGCGCCAGCAGTTGTACTCCATACAGGGGGCCGGAGACCCAGTACTTC.